Listed below are T cell receptor beta chains from one sample, sequenced in a study of identical twins' blood T cells. One entry per CDR3 protein, called by TCRdb with MiXCR from the 5' RACE reads. The sample has around 380,000 distinct CDR3 sequences, roughly 30% seen once. Sequenced: PBMCs. These receptors originate from a woman aged 18-55 years in good health. CDR3s include the opening cysteine and the closing phenylalanine or tryptophan.

v_gene	j_gene	CDR3aa
TRBV12-3/TRBV12-4	TRBJ1-1	CASSQLGTEAFF
TRBV5-4	TRBJ1-3	CASSHDSNSGNTIYF
TRBV14	TRBJ2-1	CASTPSIRANEQFF
TRBV6-5	TRBJ1-6	CASSYSYAGHRMTLHF
TRBV9	TRBJ1-2	CASSVVGHGYTF
TRBV6-2/TRBV6-3	TRBJ1-6	CASIESRASSYNSPLHF
TRBV20-1	TRBJ2-7	CSAMGRDRGTYEQYF
TRBV20-1	TRBJ1-5	CSAHSGGNQPQHF
TRBV29-1	TRBJ2-5	CSVERDRVSQETQYF
TRBV13	TRBJ2-3	CASSLGRDTQYF
TRBV6-1	TRBJ1-2	CASSDFAGIGNYGYTF
TRBV20-1	TRBJ2-7	CSAPGLAEGEQYF
TRBV20-1	TRBJ1-3	CSAMDRASGNTIYF
TRBV6-1	TRBJ2-2	CDSSTGLDGELFF
TRBV7-6	TRBJ2-3	CASSLFPFTTRRTQYF
TRBV9	TRBJ1-6	CASSVDPFSYNSPLHF
TRBV7-2	TRBJ1-5	CASSSRDSNQPQHF
TRBV20-1	TRBJ1-6	CSARKAGTSSSYNSPLHF
TRBV4-3	TRBJ2-1	CASSYMTGSYNEQFF
TRBV10-3	TRBJ1-4	CAISTTGVGEKLFF
TRBV5-1	TRBJ2-1	CASSTAFGSYNEQFF
TRBV20-1	TRBJ1-1	CSARAQLNTEAFF
TRBV27	TRBJ2-7	CACRSGTYEQYF
TRBV27	TRBJ1-4	CASSYREKLFF
TRBV11-2	TRBJ1-4	CAGLGSNEKLFF
TRBV4-2	TRBJ2-1	CASSGQLRVNNEQFF
TRBV24-1	TRBJ2-2	CATSDPGQGAGELFF
TRBV2	TRBJ2-3	CASVGGRDTQYF
TRBV2	TRBJ2-1	CASSKDRTNNEQFF
TRBV20-1	TRBJ2-2	CSARDRFANTGELFF
TRBV9	TRBJ1-2	CASSGNRRGGNYGYTF
TRBV7-9	TRBJ2-5	CASSLGSSVETQYF
TRBV20-1	TRBJ1-6	CSARDRESSSYNSPLHF
TRBV19	TRBJ1-2	CASSIGTGDYGYTF
TRBV6-6	TRBJ1-2	CAGTMGTRYTF
TRBV12-3/TRBV12-4	TRBJ2-1	CASSPDGESNEQFF
TRBV19	TRBJ1-1	CASMYGRSEAFF
TRBV7-2	TRBJ2-2	CASSLRIGGTGELFF
TRBV20-1	TRBJ2-1	CSAPYREKVNEQFF
TRBV12-5	TRBJ2-3	CASGLARTVQDTQYF
TRBV29-1	TRBJ1-1	CSVEDPGGGTEAFF
TRBV12-5	TRBJ2-1	CASGDRLAGGPDEQFF
TRBV20-1	TRBJ1-2	CSARDRPSVYGYTF
TRBV7-2	TRBJ1-1	CASRPGRPNTEAFF
TRBV3-1	TRBJ1-2	CASSQTPGQGNGYTF
TRBV5-5	TRBJ1-4	CASTSGGGGRDEKLFF
TRBV20-1	TRBJ2-7	CSARVSESWGKSVYEQYF
TRBV27	TRBJ1-5	CASSLSETGHQPQHF
TRBV7-9	TRBJ1-2	CASSFSGDMNYGYTF
TRBV20-1	TRBJ2-7	CSARGFGGAYEQYF
TRBV28	TRBJ1-1	CASNPGGTEAFF
TRBV21-1	TRBJ1-1	CASTANTEAFF